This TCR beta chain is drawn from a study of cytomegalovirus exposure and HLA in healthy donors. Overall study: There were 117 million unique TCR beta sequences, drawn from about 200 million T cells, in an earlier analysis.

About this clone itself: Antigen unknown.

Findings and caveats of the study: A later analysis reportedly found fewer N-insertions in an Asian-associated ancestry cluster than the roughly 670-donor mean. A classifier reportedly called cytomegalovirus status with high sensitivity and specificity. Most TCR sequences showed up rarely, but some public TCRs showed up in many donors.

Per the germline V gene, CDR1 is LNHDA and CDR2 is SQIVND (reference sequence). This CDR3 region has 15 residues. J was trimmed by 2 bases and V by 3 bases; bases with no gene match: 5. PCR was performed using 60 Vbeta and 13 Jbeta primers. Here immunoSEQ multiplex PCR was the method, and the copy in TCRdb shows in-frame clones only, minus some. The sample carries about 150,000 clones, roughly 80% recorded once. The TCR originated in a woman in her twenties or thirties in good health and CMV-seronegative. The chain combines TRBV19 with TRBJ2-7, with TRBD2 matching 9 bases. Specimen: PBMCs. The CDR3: CASSISLAGTYEQYF. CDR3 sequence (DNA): TGTGCCAGTAGTATTTCGCTAGCGGGGACCTACGAGCAGTACTTC.